A single sample is the source of the 17 T cell receptor beta chains below, sequenced in a study of blood T cell repertoires in COVID-19. The assay was immunoSEQ multiplex PCR, and TCRdb's table has in-frame clones only and misses some. Counted here are a few hundred thousand clones, around 91% occurring once; the ten biggest clones make up around 1.9%. Sequencing was carried out using peripheral blood. The source is a woman in her sixties with COVID-19, enrolled during active disease.

The V gene is TRBV6-6, the J gene TRBJ1-3; D ambiguous. The V end lost 8 bases, the J end lost 0 bases, and 8 bases lay between the germline ends. CDR1 MNHNY and CDR2 SVGAGI come from the germline V gene (reference sequence). The CDR3 runs to 13 residues. The CDR3 region has the DNA TGTGCCAGCTTTTCCTACTCTGGAAACACCATATATTTT. Translated, it gives CASFSYSGNTIYF.

This clone was seen only a few times. The CDR3 DNA reads as TGTGCCAGCAGTTACACCGGGAACACTGAAGCTTTCTTT. Translation gives CASSYTGNTEAFF. The chain joins TRBV6-2 or TRBV6-3 to TRBJ1-1; D ambiguous. The germline CDR1 and CDR2 sequences are MNHEY and SVGEGT. There are 13 residues in the CDR3. V was clipped by 2 bases and J by 1 base, with 5 bases between them.

The rearrangement links TRBV14 to TRBJ1-2, with D unresolved. The CDR3 has 13 amino acids. Germline V lookup: CDR1 SGHDN, CDR2 FVKESK. V was trimmed by 0 bases and J by 4 bases, leaving 6 bases between them. The CDR3 protein is CASSQERVYGYTF. CDR3 bases: TGTGCCAGCAGCCAAGAGCGGGTCTATGGCTACACCTTC.

This sequence joins TRBV7-6 and TRBJ2-3; a possible D gene is TRBD2 (6 bases). The length of the CDR3 is 17 residues. Trimming stripped 5 bases from V and 2 bases from J, with 20 bases between. CDR1 is SGHVS, CDR2 FNYEAQ, per germline. The CDR3 loop is CASSPPGGIIATDTQYF. CDR3 DNA sequence: TGTGCCAGCAGCCCCCCCGGGGGTATAATCGCCACAGATACGCAGTATTTT.

This clone was observed a single time. The chain couples TRBV5-1 to TRBJ1-1; the match to TRBD1 covers 7 bases. Trimming removed 0 bases from V and 6 bases from J; junction bases left unmatched: 8. Germline CDR1 reads SGHRS; CDR2 reads YFSETQ. The CDR3 has 15 amino acids. The CDR3 loop reads CASSLGDRIASEAFF. CDR3 sequence (DNA): TGCGCCAGCAGCTTGGGGGACAGAATTGCTTCTGAAGCTTTCTTT. Full variable domain (outside the CDR3, taken from reference TRBV5-1 and TRBJ1-1): KAGVTQTPRYLIKTRGQQVTLSCSPISGHRSVSWYQQTPGQGLQFLFEYFSETQRNKGNFPGRFSGRQFSNSRSEMNVSTLELGDSALYLCASSLGDRIASEAFFGQGTRLTVV.

The chain has TRBV6-2 or TRBV6-3 and TRBJ2-1, with 9 bases fitting TRBD2. The V gene end was trimmed by 3 bases and the J gene end by 2 bases; junction bases not matched to a gene: 17. Germline CDR1 reads MNHEY; CDR2 reads SVGEGT. CDR3 size: 20 residues. CDR3 amino acids: CASSYPAGGHSHTPYNEQFF. The CDR3 nucleotides are TGTGCCAGCAGTTATCCAGCGGGGGGCCACTCCCATACACCCTACAATGAGCAGTTCTTC.

This chain connects TRBV6-2 or TRBV6-3 to TRBJ1-3; 9 nucleotides line up with TRBD1. The CDR3 length is 14 residues. Germline lookup yields CDR1 MNHEY and CDR2 SVGEGT. Trimming cost V 5 bases and J 6 bases; bases outside gene matches: 5. DNA of the CDR3: TGTGCCAGCAGTACCGGGACAGGGTCAAACACCATATATTTT. Translating gives CASSTGTGSNTIYF.

The chain joins TRBV4-3 to TRBJ1-2; TRBD1 matches at 10 bases. Germline CDR1 and CDR2: LGHNA and YSLEER. The CDR3 runs 18 residues. Germline trimming cut 0 bases from V and 2 bases from J; bases unmatched to any gene: 9. This CDR3 is CASSQDSRTGGSNYGYTF. The CDR3 DNA follows: TGCGCCAGCAGCCAAGATTCCAGGACAGGGGGTTCAAACTATGGCTACACCTTC.

The chain is built from TRBV6-4 and TRBJ1-5; D may be TRBD1 (6 bases). This CDR3 is 13 amino acids long. Germline V gives CDR1 MRHNA, CDR2 SNTAGT. Trimming cost V 5 bases and J 7 bases, with 12 bases left between them. The CDR3 region is CASSLEGDQPQHF. Here the CDR3 DNA reads TGTGCCAGCAGTTTAGAGGGGGACCAGCCCCAGCATTTT.

The J gene is TRBJ2-5, the V gene TRBV2; TRBD2 might be the D (5 bases). Trimming pared 1 base from V and 4 bases from J, leaving 10 bases between. The CDR3 totals 14 residues. CDR1 is SNHLY, CDR2 FYNNEI, per germline. The CDR3 DNA reads as TGTGCCAGCAGTGAAGGGCAAGGAGGAGAGACCCAGTACTTC. Its translation: CASSEGQGGETQYF.

Notes on this clone: The junction and the germline gene differ at one end; a read error may be behind it. The chain couples TRBV14 to TRBJ1-2, with TRBD1 matching over 7 bases. Looked up from germline, CDR1 is SGHDN and CDR2 is FVKESK. CDR3 length: 12 amino acids. CDR3 DNA sequence: TGTGCCAGCAGCCAACCCGAGGGACAGCCCCGCTTC. This sequence encodes CASSQPEGQPRF.

The rearrangement joins TRBV10-3 to TRBJ1-3; TRBD1 agrees at 10 bases. The V and J ends lost 10 bases and 0 bases, in that order; junction bases with no gene match: 9. The CDR3 extends over 16 amino acids. Germline CDR1 is ENHRY and CDR2 is SYGVKD. CDR3 residues: CATWGQGTSSGNTIYF. CDR3 sequence (DNA): TGTGCCACTTGGGGACAGGGGACTTCCTCTGGAAACACCATATATTTT.

This clone was detected a few times. J is TRBJ1-2 and V is TRBV6-2 or TRBV6-3; possible D gene TRBD1, 5 bases. The CDR3 runs to 14 residues. V shed 4 bases and J shed 8 bases, with 17 bases lying between them. Germline values: CDR1 MNHEY, CDR2 SVGEGT. In DNA, the CDR3 is TGTGCCAGCAGTTTCCGAGGAGGGACTAGCGGCTACACCTTC. Residues: CASSFRGGTSGYTF.

The V gene is TRBV9, the J gene TRBJ1-1; TRBD1 might be the D (6 bases). V lost 1 base to trimming and J lost 5 bases, with 18 bases between them. Germline CDR1 SGDLS, CDR2 YYNGEE. This CDR3 has 16 amino acids. CDR3 bases: TGTGCCAGCAGCGTACGGTCAGGGGCAGTGGGAACTGAAGCTTTCTTT. It specifies CASSVRSGAVGTEAFF.

The gene calls are TRBV7-9 and TRBJ1-3; no clear D gene. Germline values: CDR1 SEHNR, CDR2 FQNEAQ (reference sequence). The germline V and J ends were trimmed by 2 bases and 0 bases, with 11 bases remaining between them. The CDR3 contains 16 residues. Here the CDR3 DNA reads TGTGCCAGCAGCTTAAACTTTAGAACCTCTGGAAACACCATATATTTT. Translated, it gives CASSLNFRTSGNTIYF.

The J gene is TRBJ2-5, the V gene TRBV9, with D possibly matching TRBD2 (7 bases). Germline CDR1 SGDLS, CDR2 YYNGEE. Trimming took off 0 bases at V and 2 bases at J, with 11 bases between the two ends. The CDR3 is 15 residues long. The CDR3 DNA sequence: TGTGCCAGCAGCGTAGTGGGGGGGCAACAAGAGACCCAGTACTTC. This codes for CASSVVGGQQETQYF. The complete variable domain, with remaining parts taken from reference TRBV9 and TRBJ2-5, reads DSGVTQTPKHLITATGQRVTLRCSPRSGDLSVYWYQQSLDQGLQFLIQYYNGEERAKGNILERFSAQQFPDLHSELNLSSLELGDSALYFCASSVVGGQQETQYFGPGTRLLVL.

The chain employs TRBV15 and TRBJ1-5; 7 bases match TRBD1. V was clipped by 3 bases and J by 0 bases; unmatched bases: 5. Germline CDR1 is LNHNV and CDR2 is YYDKDF (reference sequence). This CDR3 spans 16 amino acids. The CDR3 loop is CATSRDDRVSNQPQHF. The CDR3 nucleotides are TGTGCCACCAGCAGGGACGACAGGGTTAGCAATCAGCCCCAGCATTTT. The full variable domain, completed using reference TRBV15 and TRBJ1-5, is DAMVIQNPRYQVTQFGKPVTLSCSQTLNHNVMYWYQQKSSQAPKLLFHYYDKDFNNEADTPDNFQSRRPNTSFCFLDIRSPGLGDTAMYLCATSRDDRVSNQPQHFGDGTRLSIL.